This TCR beta chain is from a study of blood T cell repertoires in COVID-19. TCRdb's copy holds only in-frame clones and misses some; the assay was immunoSEQ multiplex PCR. This table holds roughly 180,000 clones, 81% found once. This CDR3 is built from 13 residues. Germline V gene lookup returns CDR1 LGHNT and CDR2 FRNRAP. The trim removed 5 bases at V and 3 bases at J, leaving 0 bases unmatched. The rearrangement links TRBV12-5 to TRBJ2-1; TRBD2 matches at 8 bases. The receptor comes from a woman in her thirties or forties with COVID-19, enrolled during active disease. Sequenced material: peripheral blood. This chain's CDR3 is CASGRGGYNEQFF. CDR3 sequence (DNA): TGTGCTAGTGGTCGGGGGGGCTACAATGAGCAGTTCTTC.